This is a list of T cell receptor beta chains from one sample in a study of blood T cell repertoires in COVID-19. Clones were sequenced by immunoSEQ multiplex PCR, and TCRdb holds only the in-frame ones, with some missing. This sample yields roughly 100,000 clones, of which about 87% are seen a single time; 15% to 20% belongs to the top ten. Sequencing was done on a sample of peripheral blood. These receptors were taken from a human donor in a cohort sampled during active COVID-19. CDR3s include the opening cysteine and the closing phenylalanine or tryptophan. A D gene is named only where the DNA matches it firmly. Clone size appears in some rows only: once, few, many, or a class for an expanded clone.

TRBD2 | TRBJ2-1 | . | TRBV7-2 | CASSLEGGLAGFYGEQFF | TGTGCCAGCAGCTTAGAAGGAGGACTAGCGGGATTTTATGGTGAGCAGTTCTTC
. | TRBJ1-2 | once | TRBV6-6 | CASSKMGHENGYTF | TGTGCCAGCAGTAAAATGGGCCACGAGAATGGCTACACCTTC
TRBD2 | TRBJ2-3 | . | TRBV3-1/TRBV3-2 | CASSPGTSGIWTDTQYF | TGTGCCAGCAGCCCAGGGACTAGCGGGATTTGGACAGATACGCAGTATTTT
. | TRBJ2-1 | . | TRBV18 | CASSPASNNEQFF | TGTGCCAGCTCACCCGCTAGTAACAATGAGCAGTTCTTC
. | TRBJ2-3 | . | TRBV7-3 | CASSLMAAASTDTQYF | TGTGCCAGCAGCTTAATGGCGGCAGCTAGCACAGATACGCAGTATTTT
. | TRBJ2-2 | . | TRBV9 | CASSPWGLAGATGELFF | TGTGCCAGCAGCCCATGGGGACTGGCCGGGGCTACCGGGGAGCTGTTTTTT
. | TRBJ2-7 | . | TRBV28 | CASSFLLGVSGGINEQYF | TGTGCCAGCAGTTTTCTCTTAGGTGTGTCCGGGGGAATCAACGAGCAGTACTTC
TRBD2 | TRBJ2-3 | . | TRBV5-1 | CASSFGLAGGYSTDTQYF | TGCGCCAGCAGCTTCGGGCTAGCGGGAGGATATAGCACAGATACGCAGTATTTT
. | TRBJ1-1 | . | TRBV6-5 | CASRTNTEAFF | TGTGCCAGCAGGACTAACACTGAAGCTTTCTTT
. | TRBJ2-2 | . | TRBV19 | CASNTPRGSYTGELFF | TGTGCCAGTAATACTCCCCGGGGTTCCTACACCGGGGAGCTGTTTTTT
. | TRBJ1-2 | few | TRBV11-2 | CASSFTSGEANYGYTF | TGTGCCAGCAGCTTTACCTCAGGGGAAGCTAACTATGGCTACACCTTC
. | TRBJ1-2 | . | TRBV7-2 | CASSPLRADYGYTF | TGTGCCAGCAGCCCGCTGAGGGCTGACTATGGCTACACCTTC
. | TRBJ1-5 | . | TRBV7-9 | CASSKGSGLLEQPQHF | TGTGCCAGCAGCAAGGGTTCGGGACTATTGGAACAGCCCCAGCATTTT
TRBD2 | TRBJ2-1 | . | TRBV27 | CASSFSSSGRANEQFF | TGTGCCAGCAGTTTTTCCTCTAGCGGGAGGGCCAATGAGCAGTTCTTC
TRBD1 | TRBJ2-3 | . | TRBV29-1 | CSVATGWTDTQYF | TGCAGCGTGGCGACAGGGTGGACAGATACGCAGTATTTT
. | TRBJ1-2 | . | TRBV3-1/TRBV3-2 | CASSQGRAYGYTF | TGTGCCAGCAGCCAAGGCCGAGCCTATGGCTACACCTTC
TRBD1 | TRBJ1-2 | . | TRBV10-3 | CAISAGQGARGYTF | TGTGCCATCAGTGCGGGACAGGGGGCGCGAGGCTACACCTTC
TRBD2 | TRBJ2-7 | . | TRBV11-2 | CASSLGRGGAGTSYEQYF | TGTGCCAGCAGCTTAGGACGGGGAGGGGCAGGTACCTCCTACGAGCAGTACTTC
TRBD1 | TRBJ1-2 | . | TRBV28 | CASSLGQGNYGYTF | TGTGCCAGCAGTTTGGGACAGGGGAACTATGGCTACACCTTC
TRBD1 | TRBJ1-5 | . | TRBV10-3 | CAISTGTGDNQPQHF | TGTGCCATCAGTACCGGGACAGGGGACAATCAGCCCCAGCATTTT
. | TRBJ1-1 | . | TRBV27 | CASSLSRNTEAFF | TGTGCCAGCAGTTTATCCCGTAACACTGAAGCTTTCTTT
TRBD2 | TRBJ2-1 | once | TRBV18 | CASSQEGLAGGEQFF | TGTGCCAGCTCACAAGAGGGACTAGCGGGAGGAGAGCAGTTCTTC
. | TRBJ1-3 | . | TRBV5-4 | CASSSQGFSGNTIYF | TGTGCCAGCAGCTCTCAGGGATTCTCTGGAAACACCATATATTTT
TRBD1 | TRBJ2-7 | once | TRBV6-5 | CASGGTGAISYEQYF | TGTGCCAGCGGGGGAACAGGGGCCATCTCCTACGAGCAGTACTTC
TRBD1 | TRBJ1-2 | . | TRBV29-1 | CSVALQTGFGYGYTF | TGCAGCGTTGCCCTCCAGACAGGGTTCGGCTATGGCTACACCTTC
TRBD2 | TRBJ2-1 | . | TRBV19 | CASSIGGLASLNEQFF | TGTGCCAGTAGTATAGGGGGACTAGCGTCCCTCAATGAGCAGTTCTTC
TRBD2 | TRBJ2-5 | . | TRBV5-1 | CASSLTGLVETQYF | TGCGCCAGCAGCTTAACGGGACTAGTAGAGACCCAGTACTTC
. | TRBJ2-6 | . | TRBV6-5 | CASLRSSGANVLTF | TGTGCCAGCCTCCGGAGCTCTGGGGCCAACGTCCTGACTTTC
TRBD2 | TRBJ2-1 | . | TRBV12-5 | CASGWAAGAYNEQFF | TGTGCTAGTGGTTGGGCAGCGGGGGCATACAATGAGCAGTTCTTC
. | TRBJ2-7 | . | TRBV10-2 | CASSRGLTYEQYF | TGCGCCAGCTCGCGGGGACTGACCTACGAGCAGTACTTC
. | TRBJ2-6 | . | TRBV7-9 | CASSLLIQFGANVLTF | TGTGCCAGCAGCTTATTAATCCAGTTCGGGGCCAACGTCCTGACTTTC
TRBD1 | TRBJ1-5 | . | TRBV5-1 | CASSVTGTGNQPQHF | TGCGCCAGCAGCGTGACAGGGACGGGGAATCAGCCCCAGCATTTT
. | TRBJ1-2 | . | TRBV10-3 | CAIKAWSGDGYTF | TGTGCCATCAAGGCATGGTCAGGGGATGGCTACACCTTC
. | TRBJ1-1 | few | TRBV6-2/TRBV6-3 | CASSPPNRRVGMNTEAFF | TGTGCCAGCAGTCCCCCCAACAGGAGAGTTGGGATGAACACTGAAGCTTTCTTT
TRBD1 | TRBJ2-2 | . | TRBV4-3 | CASSQDLETRDRAPGELFF | TGCGCCAGCAGCCAAGATCTGGAGACTAGGGACAGGGCCCCCGGGGAGCTGTTTTTT
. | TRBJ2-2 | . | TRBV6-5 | CASSRGFKTGELFF | TGTGCCAGCAGTCGAGGCTTTAAAACCGGGGAGCTGTTTTTT
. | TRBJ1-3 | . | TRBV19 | CASSIGATSGNTIYF | TGTGCCAGTAGTATAGGAGCCACCTCTGGAAACACCATATATTTT
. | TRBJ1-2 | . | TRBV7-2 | CASSPGVGWSGGYTF | TGTGCCAGCAGCCCCGGGGTCGGGTGGAGCGGTGGCTACACCTTC
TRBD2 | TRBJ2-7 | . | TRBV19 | CASTQGASGSYEQYF | TGTGCCAGTACCCAGGGCGCTAGCGGCTCCTACGAGCAGTACTTC
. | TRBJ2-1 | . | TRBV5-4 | CASSQQDEQFF | TGTGCCAGCAGCCAGCAGGATGAGCAGTTCTTC
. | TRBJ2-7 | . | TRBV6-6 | CASSLHGTKDYEQYF | TGTGCCAGCAGCCTCCACGGGACAAAAGACTACGAGCAGTACTTC
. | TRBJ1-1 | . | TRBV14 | CASSLNLISGGTEAFF | TGTGCCAGCAGCCTCAATCTCATTTCGGGGGGCACTGAAGCTTTCTTT
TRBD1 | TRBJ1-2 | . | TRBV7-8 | CASSLGQANYGYTF | TGTGCCAGCAGCCTTGGACAGGCGAACTATGGCTACACCTTC
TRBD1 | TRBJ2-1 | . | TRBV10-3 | CAISESLGQGFGEQFF | TGTGCCATCAGTGAGTCATTAGGACAGGGATTCGGGGAGCAGTTCTTC
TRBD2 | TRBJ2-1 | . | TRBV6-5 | CASSLTSGGANEQFF | TGTGCCAGCAGCCTGACTAGCGGGGGGGCCAATGAGCAGTTCTTC
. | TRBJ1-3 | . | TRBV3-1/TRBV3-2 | CASSQWLAHSGNTIYF | TGTGCCAGCAGCCAATGGTTGGCCCACTCTGGAAACACCATATATTTT
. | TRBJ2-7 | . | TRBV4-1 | CASSQVRGAVYEQYF | TGCGCCAGCAGCCAAGTCCGGGGGGCGGTTTACGAGCAGTACTTC
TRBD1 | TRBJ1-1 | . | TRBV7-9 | CAIRDGGQGNTEAFF | TGTGCCATCCGCGACGGGGGACAGGGGAACACTGAAGCTTTCTTT
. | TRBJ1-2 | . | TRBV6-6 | CASRRGAGYTF | TGTGCCAGTCGGAGAGGAGCAGGCTACACCTTC
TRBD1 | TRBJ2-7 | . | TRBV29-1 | CSVLGAGGSYEQYF | TGCAGCGTTTTAGGGGCAGGGGGATCCTACGAGCAGTACTTC
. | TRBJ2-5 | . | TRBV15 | CATSRERGFQETQYF | TGTGCCACCAGCAGAGAGCGGGGATTCCAAGAGACCCAGTACTTC
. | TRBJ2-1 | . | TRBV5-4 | CASSLGLTYNEQFF | TGTGCCAGCAGCTTGGGACTTACTTACAATGAGCAGTTCTTC
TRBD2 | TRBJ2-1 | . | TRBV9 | CASSVGSSGRNEQFF | TGTGCCAGCAGCGTAGGGTCTAGCGGGAGGAATGAGCAGTTCTTC
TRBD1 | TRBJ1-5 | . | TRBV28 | CASSSPQGEVNQPQHF | TGTGCCAGCAGTTCACCTCAGGGGGAAGTCAATCAGCCCCAGCATTTT